These 24 T cell receptor beta chains came from one sample sequenced in a study of blood T cells in healthy people across ages. The authors ran a second PCR of roughly 6 to 12 cycles using a sample-barcoded 5' primer and a J-beta primer mix. TCRdb processed the 5' RACE reads anew with MiXCR; each CDR3 protein has one entry. Found here are 650,000 to 1,000,000 distinct CDR3 sequences, 35% to 40% of them singletons; the top ten hold roughly 13%. The sequenced sample consisted of blood. These receptors all come from a man between 18 and 35 years old in good health.

There are many counts of this clonotype. V usage is TRBV10-3 and J usage is TRBJ2-7; no firm D call. There are 13 residues in the CDR3. Germline values: CDR1 ENHRY, CDR2 SYGVKD. Trimming removed 3 bases at V and 1 base at J, with 7 bases between. CDR3 sequence (DNA): TGTGCCATCAGTGATGACTTTTCCTACGAGCAGTACTTC. Translated: CAISDDFSYEQYF.

This clonotype was counted only a few times. The rearrangement links TRBV4-2 to TRBJ2-3, with TRBD2 identical over 14 bases. This CDR3 has 18 residues. CDR1 and CDR2 from the germline V gene are LGHNA and YNFKEQ. The trim removed 0 bases at V and 5 bases at J, leaving 7 bases unmatched. The CDR3 DNA sequence: TGTGCCAGCAGCCAAGATCCAGGACTAGCGGGGGGCCAAGATACGCAGTATTTT. Translation gives CASSQDPGLAGGQDTQYF.

A remark on this clonotype: This may arise from a read error, as a much more abundant clone is one base away. This rearrangement joins TRBV27 to TRBJ1-2; the match to TRBD1 covers 9 bases. In germline, CDR1 is MNHEY, CDR2 SMNVEV (reference sequence). This CDR3 spans 15 amino acids. CDR3 sequence: CASSVQGAGGYGCTF. The DNA for the CDR3 is TGTGCCAGCAGTGTACAGGGGGCCGGAGGCTATGGCTGCACCTTC.

V and J are TRBV6-2 or TRBV6-3 and TRBJ2-3; 9 bases line up with TRBD1. The CDR3 is 13 amino acids. Germline CDR1 is MNHEY and CDR2 is SVGEGT. The ends lost 6 bases at V and 4 bases at J; junction bases unmatched: 2. This chain's CDR3 is CASRDRGPDTQYF. The CDR3 bases are TGTGCCAGCAGGGACAGGGGTCCAGATACGCAGTATTTT.

This clonotype was observed a handful of times. The V gene is TRBV10-3, the J gene TRBJ1-5, with D possibly TRBD1 on 5 matching bases. This CDR3 comprises 15 residues. Trimming removed 6 bases from V and 3 bases from J, with 15 bases in between. The V gene's germline CDR1 is ENHRY and CDR2 SYGVKD. The CDR3 region has the DNA TGTGCCATCAGCCCGGGACGGGACTCCAATCAGCCCCAGCATTTT. Amino acid sequence: CAISPGRDSNQPQHF.

The sample holds a few counts of this clonotype. CDR3 loop: CASNRDRGSVNTEAFF. CDR3 nucleotides: TGTGCCAGCAATAGGGACAGGGGTTCGGTAAACACTGAAGCTTTCTTT. The chain uses TRBV2 and TRBJ1-1; TRBD1 agrees at 10 bases. This CDR3 has 16 amino acids. V lost 7 bases, J lost 2 bases, and 10 bases stayed unmatched. Per the germline V gene, CDR1 is SNHLY and CDR2 is FYNNEI.

The chain employs TRBV6-5 and TRBJ1-3; TRBD1 matches at 7 bases. The germline V gene encodes CDR1 MNHEY and CDR2 SVGAGI. The CDR3 consists of 13 residues. V lost 4 bases, J lost 5 bases, and 2 bases stayed unmatched. CDR3: CASSSGQRNTIYF. The CDR3 bases are TGTGCCAGCAGTTCGGGACAGCGAAACACCATATATTTT.

The rearrangement uses TRBV27 and TRBJ2-5; TRBD2 is a possible D gene (6 bases). V lost 5 bases to trimming and J lost 11 bases, with 18 bases between them. The CDR3 spans 13 residues. CDR1 MNHEY and CDR2 SMNVEV come from the germline V gene (reference sequence). The CDR3 bases are TGTGCCAGCAGTGGAGGCGTCGACCGGGAGCAGTACTTC. Its translation is CASSGGVDREQYF.

The CDR3 DNA reads as TGTGCCATCAGTGAGTCAGCGGGGGGGGACAATGAGCAGTTCTTC. Amino acid sequence: CAISESAGGDNEQFF. The chain links TRBV10-3 to TRBJ2-1, with 10 bases matching TRBD2. Losses at the gene ends were 0 bases for V and 5 bases for J; bases not matched to a gene: 1. This CDR3 has 15 residues. The germline V gene encodes CDR1 ENHRY and CDR2 SYGVKD.

The chain links TRBV7-2 to TRBJ1-5, with D uncertain. CDR3 size: 14 residues. V dropped 4 bases and J dropped 6 bases, with 13 bases sitting between them. The germline V gene has CDR1 SGHTA and CDR2 FQGNSA. The CDR3 bases are TGTGCCAGCAGCTCTGACATTTCGAGTCAGCCCCAGCATTTT. Translation gives CASSSDISSQPQHF.

Notes on this clonotype: This may be a read error: a much more frequent sequence differs by one nucleotide. This chain links TRBV7-9 with TRBJ1-4; D remains unclear. CDR1 SEHNR and CDR2 FQNEAQ come from the germline V gene (reference sequence). This CDR3 is built from 14 residues. The V and J ends lost 11 bases and 0 bases respectively, with 13 bases between them. The CDR3 DNA is TGTGCCGGCTCCCTTCCCGCAACTAATGAAAAACTGTTTTTT. This encodes CAGSLPATNEKLFF.

This clonotype was recorded at least ten times. The rearrangement links TRBV25-1 to TRBJ2-5; 7 bases map to TRBD1. Looked up from germline, CDR1 is MGHDK and CDR2 is SYGVNS. The length of the CDR3 is 13 residues. V gave up 7 bases and J gave up 4 bases; unmatched junction bases: 6. This CDR3 reads CASTDRVPETQYF. The DNA for the CDR3 is TGTGCCAGCACAGACAGGGTCCCAGAGACCCAGTACTTC.

This CDR3 is CASSLVVGGPDTEAFF. The CDR3 bases are TGTGCCAGCAGCTTAGTCGTTGGGGGGCCGGACACTGAAGCTTTCTTT. The chain has TRBV7-3 and TRBJ1-1, with D possibly being TRBD1 (6 bases). Germline V gives CDR1 SGHTA, CDR2 FQGTGA. CDR3 length equals 16 residues. V shed 2 bases and J shed 3 bases, with 16 bases lying between them.

There are many counts of this clonotype. This chain joins TRBV20-1 and TRBJ2-4; D is ambiguous. The CDR3 totals 13 residues. Germline V gene data show CDR1 as DFQATT and CDR2 as SNEGSKA (reference sequence). Between the trimmed V and J ends, which lost 4 bases and 0 bases, there was a span of 7 bases. Here the CDR3 reads CSAMTQAKNIQYF. CDR3 nucleotides: TGCAGTGCTATGACGCAAGCCAAAAACATTCAGTACTTC.

The chain joins TRBV12-3 or TRBV12-4 to TRBJ2-1, with D possibly called TRBD1 or TRBD2 (7 bases each). V was cut by 4 bases and J by 2 bases, with 12 bases left in between. The CDR3 loop spans 15 amino acids. Here the CDR3 reads CASSSQGGTYNEQFF. The CDR3 region has the DNA TGTGCCAGCAGTTCTCAGGGGGGGACCTACAATGAGCAGTTCTTC.

This clonotype was observed many times. V gene TRBV27 combines with J gene TRBJ2-1; D possibly corresponds to TRBD2 (6 bases). The CDR3 loop spans 13 amino acids. V was cut by 0 bases and J by 15 bases, with 15 bases left in between. CDR1 is MNHEY and CDR2 is SMNVEV in the germline V gene (reference sequence). In DNA form, the CDR3 reads TGTGCCAGCAGTTTATCCCCCGGGACTGGATGGTTCTTC. It codes for CASSLSPGTGWFF.

A word on this clonotype: This may be a read error: a much more frequent sequence differs by one nucleotide. The rearrangement uses TRBV7-2 and TRBJ2-7, with 9 bases aligning to TRBD2. This CDR3 is built from 14 residues. Germline loops: CDR1 SGHTA, CDR2 FQGNSA. V lost 5 bases and J lost 2; bases outside the gene matches: 4. The CDR3 nucleotides read TGTGCCAGCAGCGTAGAGCGGGAGGCCTACGAGCAGTACTTC. This sequence encodes CASSVEREAYEQYF.

This chain links TRBV5-1 with TRBJ2-2; 8 positions agree with TRBD1. The CDR3 is made up of 14 amino acids. CDR1 and CDR2 (germline): SGHRS, YFSETQ. V shed 4 bases, J shed 6 bases, and the junction held 5 bases outside the gene matches. The CDR3 nucleotides are TGCGCCAGCAGCCGGGGACAGGACGCCGGGGAGCTGTTTTTT. This encodes CASSRGQDAGELFF.

V usage is TRBV6-5 and J usage is TRBJ1-2; possibly TRBD1 for D (5 bases). The CDR3 contains 13 residues. V was shortened by 6 bases and J by 4 bases, with 12 bases between the two germline ends. The germline V gene encodes CDR1 MNHEY and CDR2 SVGAGI. CDR3: CASRQGEAYGYTF. In nucleotides, the CDR3 is TGTGCCAGCAGGCAAGGGGAGGCCTATGGCTACACCTTC.

This chain uses TRBV12-3 or TRBV12-4 with TRBJ1-1; D unclear. Trimming removed 4 bases at V and 1 base at J, with 10 bases between. This CDR3 is 14 amino acids long. DNA for the CDR3: TGTGCCAGCAGTTCCCGGAGGAAGAACACTGAAGCTTTCTTT. Translated, it gives CASSSRRKNTEAFF.

This clonotype was detected only a few times. The rearrangement joins TRBV6-6 to TRBJ2-3; the D gene is possibly TRBD1 (5 bases). Trimming stripped 5 bases from V and 1 base from J, with 13 bases between. This CDR3 is 15 amino acids long. In germline, CDR1 is MNHNY, CDR2 SVGAGI (reference sequence). DNA of the CDR3: TGTGCCAGCAGTCCTCTAGGGGCCGGCACAGATACGCAGTATTTT. It is translated as CASSPLGAGTDTQYF.

This clonotype was seen a few times. This sequence joins TRBV12-3 or TRBV12-4 and TRBJ2-3; 10 nucleotides align to TRBD2. With V trimmed by 7 bases and J by 5 bases, 9 bases remained unmatched. This CDR3 region has 15 residues. The CDR3 DNA sequence: TGTGCCAGCACCGCTAGCGGGGGCCGGGGAGATACGCAGTATTTT. Its translation: CASTASGGRGDTQYF.

Points on this clonotype: The junction departs from germline at one end; a sequencing error may be responsible. The chain is built from TRBV5-5 and TRBJ1-1, with 7 bases matching TRBD1. CDR3 size: 15 residues. Per germline, CDR1 SGHKS and CDR2 YYEKEE (reference sequence). CDR3 DNA: TGTACCAGCAGCCCGACAGGGTTTATGAACACTGAAGCTTTCTTT. Translated: CTSSPTGFMNTEAFF.

This clonotype was found many times. The chain employs TRBV29-1 and TRBJ2-1, with TRBD2 matching over 8 bases. V gave up 3 bases and J gave up 0 bases; unmatched junction bases: 4. This CDR3 is 15 amino acids long. Germline lookup yields CDR1 SQVTM and CDR2 ANQGSEA. The CDR3, as DNA: TGCAGCGTTGATGAGCGGGGGAGCTCCTACAATGAGCAGTTCTTC. Translating it yields CSVDERGSSYNEQFF.